One and the same sample provided the 25 T cell receptor beta chains below, sequenced in a study of shared clonotypes between healthy human individuals. Profiling relied on immunoSEQ multiplex PCR, and the TCRdb table lists in-frame clones only, not all of them. The table has approximately 2.5 million clones, approximately 92% seen once. Sequencing was done on a sample of naive CD4+ T cells sorted from blood. The sample's subset: CD45RA+ positively selected. These receptors originate from a man aged 18 to 29 in good health.

This sequence joins TRBV28 and TRBJ1-2; D is perhaps TRBD1 (5 bases). V was cut by 8 bases and J by 7 bases, with 20 bases left in between. Germline CDR1 MDHEN, CDR2 SYDVKM. This CDR3 is 14 amino acids long. The CDR3 protein is CASFTWPGGVGYTF. CDR3 nucleotide sequence: TGTGCCAGCTTTACTTGGCCCGGAGGGGTTGGCTACACCTTC.

A single count supports this clone. The rearrangement uses TRBV6-1 and TRBJ1-3; D remains ambiguous. Germline lookup yields CDR1 MNHNS and CDR2 SASEGT. The CDR3 loop spans 12 amino acids. Deletions cut 6 bases from V and 4 bases from J, with 7 bases between. CDR3: CASSTLGNTIYF. CDR3 coding DNA: TGTGCCAGCAGCACATTGGGAAACACCATATATTTT.

The rearrangement uses TRBV5-1 and TRBJ2-1; D may be TRBD1 (6 bases). The CDR3 loop spans 13 amino acids. Germline V CDR1 and CDR2: SGHRS, YFSETQ. V gave up 0 bases and J gave up 9 bases, with 10 bases separating them. CDR3 amino acids: CASSLDRDREQFF. The CDR3, as DNA: TGCGCCAGCAGCTTGGACAGGGACCGTGAGCAGTTCTTC.

CDR3 sequence (DNA): TGTGCCAGCAGCTTAGTAGGACAGCCGAACACTGAAGCTTTCTTT. Translated, it gives CASSLVGQPNTEAFF. The rearrangement links TRBV7-9 to TRBJ1-1, with TRBD1 as a possible D gene (6 bases). Trimming took off 1 base at V and 1 base at J, with 10 bases between the two ends. The CDR3 is 15 amino acids. CDR1 is SEHNR and CDR2 is FQNEAQ in the germline V gene (reference sequence). Filled out from reference TRBV7-9 and TRBJ1-1, the complete variable domain reads DTGVSQNPRHKITKRGQNVTFRCDPISEHNRLYWYRQTLGQGPEFLTYFQNEAQLEKSRLLSDRFSAERPKGSFSTLEIQRTEQGDSAMYLCASSLVGQPNTEAFFGQGTRLTVV.

The rearrangement uses TRBV30 and TRBJ2-2; no reliable D call. V was pared by 4 bases and J by 6 bases, with 12 bases between. The CDR3 is 13 amino acids. Germline V gives CDR1 GTSNPN, CDR2 SVGIG (reference sequence). CDR3 nucleotide sequence: TGTGCCTGGACCAGCCGATCCGCCGGGGAGCTGTTTTTT. Its protein is CAWTSRSAGELFF.

This chain links TRBV18 with TRBJ1-4; D gene uncertain. CDR1 and CDR2 from the germline V gene are KGHSH and LQKENI. The CDR3 is made up of 16 amino acids. Trimming shortened V by 1 base and J by 0 bases, and 9 bases separated the two germline ends. The chain's CDR3 is CASSPQGPATNEKLFF. CDR3 nucleotides: TGTGCCAGCTCACCACAGGGCCCTGCAACTAATGAAAAACTGTTTTTT.

The chain couples TRBV5-1 to TRBJ2-7, with 7 bases matching TRBD1. The CDR3 loop spans 14 amino acids. The germline V gene encodes CDR1 SGHRS and CDR2 YFSETQ. V lost 4 bases, J lost 3 bases, and 7 bases stayed unmatched. CDR3 residues: CASSPPGQNYEQYF. The CDR3 DNA sequence: TGCGCCAGCAGCCCACCGGGACAGAACTACGAGCAGTACTTC.

This rearrangement joins TRBV11-2 to TRBJ2-1, with D maybe TRBD2 (6 bases). Trimming shortened V by 4 bases and J by 7 bases, and 17 bases separated the two germline ends. Germline CDR1 is SGHAT and CDR2 is FQNNGV. CDR3 size: 15 residues. CDR3 protein: CASSSVRGAGNEQFF. For the CDR3, the DNA is TGTGCCAGCAGCTCCGTTCGAGGGGCGGGGAATGAGCAGTTCTTC.

The rearrangement uses TRBV2 and TRBJ2-3; TRBD2 matches 9 bases. CDR1 is SNHLY, CDR2 FYNNEI, per germline. Trimming cost V 8 bases and J 2 bases; bases outside gene matches: 5. The CDR3 is made up of 14 amino acids. The CDR3 protein is CASLQREVTDTQYF. CDR3 coding DNA: TGTGCCAGCCTTCAGCGGGAGGTCACAGATACGCAGTATTTT.

The gene calls are TRBV7-6 and TRBJ2-7; maybe TRBD2 (6 bases). CDR3 length: 14 amino acids. CDR1 is SGHVS and CDR2 is FNYEAQ in the germline V gene. Deletions cut 1 base from V and 2 bases from J, with 9 bases between. CDR3 loop: CASSLETGAYEQYF. The CDR3 region has the DNA TGTGCCAGCAGCTTAGAGACGGGAGCCTACGAGCAGTACTTC.

This rearrangement joins TRBV6-6 to TRBJ2-5; 7 nucleotides match TRBD2. J gave up 5 bases and V 6 bases, and 9 bases lay outside the gene matches. The CDR3 has 14 amino acids. The germline gives CDR1 MNHNY, CDR2 SVGAGI (reference sequence). The CDR3: CASSHPWGGETQYF. The CDR3 DNA follows: TGTGCCAGCAGCCATCCCTGGGGAGGGGAGACCCAGTACTTC.

This chain connects TRBV5-1 to TRBJ1-3; D gene unclear. CDR3 length: 14 residues. Germline V gives CDR1 SGHRS, CDR2 YFSETQ. Trimming removed 6 bases at V and 0 bases at J, with 10 bases between. The CDR3 reads CASMESPSGNTIYF. The DNA of the CDR3 is TGCGCCAGCATGGAGAGTCCCTCTGGAAACACCATATATTTT.

The V gene is TRBV5-1, the J gene TRBJ1-2; D gene uncertain. CDR3 length: 15 residues. V lost 0 bases and J lost 1, with 10 bases in between. Germline lookup yields CDR1 SGHRS and CDR2 YFSETQ. CDR3 in amino acids: CASSLAGRLNYGYTF. The CDR3 DNA is TGCGCCAGCAGCTTGGCGGGTAGACTTAACTATGGCTACACCTTC.

The chain is built from TRBV12-5 and TRBJ2-7; tentatively, D is TRBD1 (6 bases). V was pared by 6 bases and J by 0 bases, with 12 bases between. CDR3 length: 14 residues. Germline assignment: CDR1 LGHNT and CDR2 FRNRAP. CDR3 loop: CASGPMGHSYEQYF. The CDR3 DNA sequence: TGTGCTAGTGGCCCCATGGGACACTCCTACGAGCAGTACTTC.

The CDR3 DNA is TGCGCCAGCAGCTTAGACAGGCTGGGACGAGATACGCAGTATTTT. It codes for CASSLDRLGRDTQYF. The chain has TRBV5-1 and TRBJ2-3; weak D call: TRBD1 (6 bases). Germline values: CDR1 SGHRS, CDR2 YFSETQ. The CDR3 loop spans 15 amino acids. The V gene lost 2 bases and the J gene lost 5 bases, with 15 bases spanning the gap. The entire variable domain, with the rest obtained from reference TRBV5-1 and TRBJ2-3, is as follows: KAGVTQTPRYLIKTRGQQVTLSCSPISGHRSVSWYQQTPGQGLQFLFEYFSETQRNKGNFPGRFSGRQFSNSRSEMNVSTLELGDSALYLCASSLDRLGRDTQYFGPGTRLTVL.

The chain carries TRBV7-9 and TRBJ1-4; the D gene is possibly TRBD1 (6 bases). The V end lost 5 bases, the J end lost 6 bases, and 16 bases lay between the germline ends. This CDR3 is built from 15 residues. The germline CDR1 and CDR2 sequences are SEHNR and FQNEAQ (reference sequence). CDR3 DNA: TGTGCCAGCAGCGCCTCCAGGGGTGGGGATGAAAAACTGTTTTTT. Its protein product is CASSASRGGDEKLFF.

The chain combines TRBV25-1 with TRBJ1-4; D gene uncertain. The CDR3 consists of 12 residues. Trimming stripped 4 bases from V and 6 bases from J, with 6 bases between. Per the germline V gene, CDR1 is MGHDK and CDR2 is SYGVNS. CDR3 DNA: TGTGCCAGCAGTGGGACGGATGAAAAACTGTTTTTT. It codes for CASSGTDEKLFF.

The gene calls are TRBV30 and TRBJ1-6; no definite D call. The CDR3 runs to 13 residues. The V end was cut by 4 bases, the J end by 4 bases, with 8 bases between. In germline, CDR1 is GTSNPN, CDR2 SVGIG (reference sequence). CDR3 loop: CAWKIGYNSPLHF. For the CDR3, the DNA is TGTGCCTGGAAGATCGGTTATAATTCACCCCTCCACTTT. Full variable domain (missing parts from reference TRBV30 and TRBJ1-6): SQTIHQWPATLVQPVGSPLSLECTVEGTSNPNLYWYRQAAGRGLQLLFYSVGIGQISSEVPQNLSASRPQDRQFILSSKKLLLSDSGFYLCAWKIGYNSPLHFGNGTRLTVT.

The chain uses TRBV15 and TRBJ2-3; D possibly uses TRBD1 or TRBD2 (6 bases each). The ends were cut back, 4 bases at V and 3 bases at J, with 20 bases in the middle. The CDR3 consists of 17 residues. Per the germline V gene, CDR1 is LNHNV and CDR2 is YYDKDF (reference sequence). CDR3 sequence: CATSTGTGWGETDTQYF. In nucleotides, the CDR3 is TGTGCCACCAGCACCGGTACAGGGTGGGGGGAAACAGATACGCAGTATTTT.

The rearrangement joins TRBV25-1 to TRBJ1-4; 9 nucleotides agree with TRBD1. The CDR3 has 14 amino acids. Germline assignment: CDR1 MGHDK and CDR2 SYGVNS. Trimming took 5 bases from V and 7 from J; bases not matched to a gene: 5. This chain's CDR3 is CASSMGQGGEKLFF. The CDR3, as DNA: TGTGCCAGCAGTATGGGACAGGGAGGTGAAAAACTGTTTTTT.

This chain connects TRBV11-2 to TRBJ2-4; the D gene is possibly TRBD2 (5 bases). V was shortened by 4 bases and J by 14 bases, with 18 bases between the two germline ends. CDR1 is SGHAT, CDR2 FQNNGV, per germline. The CDR3 is made up of 13 amino acids. The CDR3 region has the DNA TGTGCCAGCAGCTCACCTCTTATGTCGGAGGAGTACTTC. This gives the protein CASSSPLMSEEYF.

Remarks on this clone: The sample holds other DNA sequences that translate to the same CDR3. The chain carries TRBV30 and TRBJ2-5; D gene uncertain. The V end was cut by 0 bases, the J end by 5 bases, with 4 bases between. The germline V gene encodes CDR1 GTSNPN and CDR2 SVGIG (reference sequence). The CDR3 is made up of 11 amino acids. The CDR3 DNA reads as TGTGCCTGGAGTGTATCTGAGACCCAGTACTTC. It yields the protein CAWSVSETQYF. The whole variable domain, remainder taken from reference TRBV30 and TRBJ2-5, is SQTIHQWPATLVQPVGSPLSLECTVEGTSNPNLYWYRQAAGRGLQLLFYSVGIGQISSEVPQNLSASRPQDRQFILSSKKLLLSDSGFYLCAWSVSETQYFGPGTRLLVL.

CDR3 bases: TGCGCCAGCAGCCGGGACGCGAACCAAGAGCAGTACTTC. The encoded protein is CASSRDANQEQYF. The chain has TRBV10-1 and TRBJ2-7, with D possibly being TRBD1 or TRBD2 (5 bases each). Trimming shortened V by 6 bases and J by 7 bases, and 16 bases separated the two germline ends. This CDR3 contains 13 residues. Germline-derived CDR1 and CDR2 are WNHNN and SYGVQD (reference sequence).

This clone was seen only once. V usage is TRBV5-6 and J usage is TRBJ1-6; D ambiguous. Germline CDR1 reads SGHDT; CDR2 reads YYEEEE. The V and J ends lost 0 bases and 14 bases respectively, with 9 bases between them. CDR3 length: 12 residues. CDR3 coding DNA: TGTGCCAGCAGCTTGGGTGCGTTTTCCCTCCACTTT. It codes for CASSLGAFSLHF.

The rearrangement uses TRBV29-1 and TRBJ2-3; 8 bases map to TRBD2. V dropped 7 bases and J dropped 5; count of bases not matched to a gene: 11. The CDR3 runs 14 residues. The germline V gene encodes CDR1 SQVTM and CDR2 ANQGSEA. The CDR3 here is CSARVVAGLDTQYF. The CDR3 DNA is TGCAGCGCTCGGGTGGTAGCGGGATTAGATACGCAGTATTTT.